This entry lists 4 T cell receptor beta chains sequenced from one sample in a study of shared clonotypes between healthy human individuals. Sequenced by immunoSEQ multiplex PCR; TCRdb stores in-frame clones only, minus some. The sample lists around 500,000 clones, about 85% occurring once. The material sequenced was PBMCs. The source of these receptors is a middle-aged woman in good health. Some clones in this sample may be carry-over from other donors' samples.

In DNA form, the CDR3 reads TGTGCCAGCTCTGCTACTAGCCTCCCCTACGAGCAGTACTTC. It specifies CASSATSLPYEQYF. The gene calls are TRBV18 and TRBJ2-7, with D possibly TRBD2 on 6 matching bases. CDR3 length: 14 amino acids. CDR1 KGHSH and CDR2 LQKENI come from the germline V gene. With 6 bases removed from V and 2 bases from J, the gap between germline ends came to 14 bases. Full variable domain (rest looked up from reference TRBV18 and TRBJ2-7): NAGVMQNPRHLVRRRGQEARLRCSPMKGHSHVYWYRQLPEEGLKFMVYLQKENIIDESGMPKERFSAEFPKEGPSILRIQQVVRGDSAAYFCASSATSLPYEQYFGPGTRLTVT.

The V and J genes are TRBV2 and TRBJ2-6; D remains ambiguous. This CDR3 is 14 amino acids long. Germline V gene data show CDR1 as SNHLY and CDR2 as FYNNEI. V was cut by 5 bases and J by 0 bases, with 5 bases left in between. The DNA for the CDR3 is TGTGCCAGCAGTCTCAGCTCTGGGGCCAACGTCCTGACTTTC. Amino acids: CASSLSSGANVLTF.

This rearrangement joins TRBV18 to TRBJ1-3; D gene uncertain. This CDR3 has 14 residues. The V gene's germline CDR1 is KGHSH and CDR2 LQKENI. Trimming left V 2 bases short and J 4 bases short, with 9 bases between. The CDR3 here is CASSPGMDGNTIYF. The CDR3 DNA reads TGTGCCAGCTCACCAGGGATGGACGGAAACACCATATATTTT.

About this clone itself: A read error is possible here, since a much larger clone lies one base away. The J gene is TRBJ2-2, the V gene TRBV6-4; 8 nucleotides line up with TRBD1. Germline values: CDR1 MRHNA, CDR2 SNTAGT. V lost 0 bases and J lost 6; bases outside the gene matches: 9. The CDR3 is 17 residues long. In nucleotides, the CDR3 is TGTGCCAGCAGTGACTCGGCGTGGACAGGGTCATCCGGGGAGCTGTTTTTT. Residues: CASSDSAWTGSSGELFF.